This T cell receptor (beta chain) originates from a study of T cells after yellow fever vaccination. Study overall: The SMART-Seq v4 Ultra Low Input method served to prepare the low-cell-number fractions. Study-wide results and caveats: Booster sampling recovered most clones from primary vaccination (approximately 97% CD4, around 88% CD8). A weaker secondary response peaked on day 5, the primary on day 15.

This clonotype occurred many times. What it binds is unknown. Via MiXCR, TCRdb re-called the 5' RACE reads, giving one row per CDR3 protein. The data contain approximately 300,000 distinct CDR3 sequences, about 10% of them singletons. This TCR was recovered from a man between 18 and 29 years old who received the YFV17D yellow fever vaccine. The sequenced sample was CD4+ T cells sorted from PBMCs, obtained 45 days after the yellow fever booster vaccination.

CDR3 bases: TGTGCCACCGGAGGGCTAACGGGCGGAGAGACCCAGTACTTC. This sequence encodes CATGGLTGGETQYF. The J gene is TRBJ2-5, the V gene TRBV10-3; possible D gene TRBD2, 6 bases. The CDR3 consists of 14 residues. V lost 10 bases and J 4 bases, leaving 19 bases between the germline ends. CDR1 and CDR2 from the germline V gene are ENHRY and SYGVKD.